This T cell receptor (beta chain) was sequenced for a study of blood T cells in healthy people across ages. This clonotype was seen once. Together with a sample-barcoded 5' primer, a J-beta primer mix was included in a second PCR lasting roughly 7 to 11 cycles. TCRdb recomputed calls from the 5' RACE reads with MiXCR, one row per CDR3 protein. The sample comprises approximately 600,000 distinct CDR3 sequences, roughly 53% of which are singletons, and 30% to 45% rests with the top ten. J lost 0 bases, V lost 4 bases, and 6 bases had no gene match. The germline gives CDR1 SGHRS, CDR2 YFSETQ. The CDR3 totals 16 residues.

Sample: blood. This clonotype originated in a man between 60 and 75 years old in good health. The rearrangement uses TRBV5-1 and TRBJ2-1, with 8 bases fitting TRBD2. CDR3 in amino acids: CASSAVLAASYNEQFF. In nucleotides, the CDR3 is TGCGCCAGCAGCGCCGTACTAGCGGCCTCCTACAATGAGCAGTTCTTC.